This T cell receptor (beta chain) was identified in a study of shared clonotypes between healthy human individuals. In the study overall: Each donor had three CD4 naive, three CD4 memory, two CD8 naive and one CD8 memory plate.

Naive CD8 cells comprised CD45RO-negative, CCR7-positively selected cells, excluding terminally differentiated effector memory CD45RA+ cells. The CDR3 extends over 13 amino acids. After removal of 9 bases from V and 1 base from J, the junction contained 5 bases not matched to a gene. The germline gives CDR1 LNHDA, CDR2 SQIVND (reference sequence). Clones were read by immunoSEQ multiplex PCR, and TCRdb kept only the in-frame ones, dropping some. The top ten clones hold about 1.7% of a sample with approximately 2,000,000 clones, 93% of them seen once. A note on this clone: What it recognizes is unknown.

Study-level results: Generation probability values for non-shared clonotypes were lower than those for clonotypes shared by all four donors.

Input material: naive CD8+ T cells from PBMCs. This receptor was obtained from a young man in good health. Some clones in this sample may be carry-over from other donors' samples. The rearrangement uses TRBV19 and TRBJ1-1; 7 bases are a match to TRBD1. The CDR3 nucleotides are TGTGCCAGCTCACAGGGGCAGAACACTGAAGCTTTCTTT. Amino acid sequence: CASSQGQNTEAFF.